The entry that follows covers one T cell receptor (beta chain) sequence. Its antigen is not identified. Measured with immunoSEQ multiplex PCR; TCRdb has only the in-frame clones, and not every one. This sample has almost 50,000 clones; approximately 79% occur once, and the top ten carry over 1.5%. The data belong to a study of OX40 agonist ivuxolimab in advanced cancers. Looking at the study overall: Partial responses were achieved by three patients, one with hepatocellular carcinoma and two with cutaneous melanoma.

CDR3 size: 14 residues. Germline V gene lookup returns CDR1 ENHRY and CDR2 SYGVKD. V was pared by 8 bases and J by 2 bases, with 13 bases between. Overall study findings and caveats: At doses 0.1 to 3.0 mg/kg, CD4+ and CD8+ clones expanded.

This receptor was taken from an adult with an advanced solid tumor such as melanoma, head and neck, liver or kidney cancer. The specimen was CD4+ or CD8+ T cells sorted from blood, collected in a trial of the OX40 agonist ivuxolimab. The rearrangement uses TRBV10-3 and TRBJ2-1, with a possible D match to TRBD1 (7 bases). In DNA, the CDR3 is TGTGCCATCGGTGCAGGGGGGACCTACAATGAGCAGTTCTTC. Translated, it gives CAIGAGGTYNEQFF.